This TCR beta chain was captured in a study of T cell changes during pregnancy in multiple sclerosis. The CDR3 is made up of 16 amino acids. Germline CDR1 MNHNS, CDR2 SASEGT. Trimming at V came to 4 bases and at J to 1 base, leaving 5 bases not matched to a gene. Profiled with immunoSEQ multiplex PCR; TCRdb holds only in-frame clones, not every one. The repertoire holds tens of thousands of clones, with roughly 90% as singletons. J is TRBJ1-5 and V is TRBV6-1; TRBD1 aligns across 9 bases. The sequence was obtained from a female donor in good health, enrolled as a control in a pregnancy study. The source material was peripheral blood, sampled in the first trimester of pregnancy. The CDR3 DNA sequence: TGTGCCAGCAGTGGACCCGGGACAGGGAGCAATCAGCCCCAGCATTTT. Its translation: CASSGPGTGSNQPQHF.